This T cell receptor beta chain is drawn from a study of regulatory T cells in long-lasting Graves disease. Sample time point: newly diagnosed GD, antithyroid drugs for less than 3 months. RNA extracted from PBMCs served as the sequencing template. iRepertoire HTBI primers and Arm-PCR of CDR3 regions built TCR beta libraries. TCRdb analysed the multiplex PCR reads with MiXCR anew, one entry per CDR3 protein. The profile shows hundreds of thousands of distinct CDR3 sequences, 13% of them singletons. In regard to this clonotype: Its antigen remains unknown.

Notes on the study in general: The persistent group shared 2,741 public clonotypes, more than the 950 to 1,000 shared by new patients.

This sample also belongs to another study, concerning T cells in Graves' hyperthyroidism and ophthalmopathy.

This sequence originates from a man aged 30 to 39 with Graves disease. The material sequenced was peripheral blood mononuclear cells (PBMCs), taken at new diagnosis, from a patient treated with antithyroid drugs.

The DNA for the CDR3 is TGTGCCAGCAGCATCGGACTAGCGGGGATCTACGAGCAGTACTTC. Translated: CASSIGLAGIYEQYF. V gene TRBV5-4 combines with J gene TRBJ2-7; 12 positions agree with TRBD2. This CDR3 has 15 residues. Trimming removed 4 bases from V and 3 bases from J; junction bases left unmatched: 5. Per the germline V gene, CDR1 is SGHNT and CDR2 is YYREEE (reference sequence). Full variable domain (rest looked up from reference TRBV5-4 and TRBJ2-7): ETGVTQSPTHLIKTRGQQVTLRCSSQSGHNTVSWYQQALGQGPQFIFQYYREEENGRGNFPPRFSGLQFPNYSSELNVNALELDDSALYLCASSIGLAGIYEQYFGPGTRLTVT.